The 19 T cell receptor beta chains reported below all come from one sample, sequenced in a study of CD8 T cells in Susac syndrome. Random hexamers were used to reverse transcribe an amount of roughly 0.45 to 1 ug RNA. TCRdb called the immunoSEQ multiplex PCR reads again in MiXCR, with one record for every CDR3 protein. The sample lists some 130,000 distinct CDR3 sequences; roughly 94% were seen once. Sequencing used CD8+ T cells from PBMCs. The receptors stem from a human donor with Susac syndrome.

The chain carries TRBV6-7 and TRBJ2-1; TRBD2 matches at 7 bases. TRBV6-7 has ORF status, its function being uncertain. The CDR3 runs to 14 residues. V lost 7 bases, J lost 5 bases, and 8 bases stayed unmatched. CDR3 DNA: TGTGCCAGCAACCCGAGACTAGCCGACAATGAGCAGTTCTTC. Protein product: CASNPRLADNEQFF.

The gene calls are TRBV19 and TRBJ1-5; 8 bases match TRBD1. The CDR3 totals 16 residues. The germline V gene has CDR1 LNHDA and CDR2 SQIVND (reference sequence). Trimming removed 5 bases from V and 5 bases from J; junction bases left unmatched: 11. This chain's CDR3 is CASSPTTQGVHQPQHF. Here the CDR3 DNA reads TGTGCCAGTAGTCCAACGACACAGGGGGTCCATCAGCCCCAGCATTTT. The full variable domain, its missing parts supplied by reference TRBV19 and TRBJ1-5, is DGGITQSPKYLFRKEGQNVTLSCEQNLNHDAMYWYRQDPGQGLRLIYYSQIVNDFQKGDIAEGYSVSREKKESFPLTVTSAQKNPTAFYLCASSPTTQGVHQPQHFGDGTRLSIL.

The V gene is TRBV9, the J gene TRBJ1-1; D might be TRBD1 (5 bases). Per the germline V gene, CDR1 is SGDLS and CDR2 is YYNGEE. The CDR3 sequence is 14 residues long. Trimming pared 0 bases from V and 4 bases from J, leaving 10 bases between. CDR3 sequence: CASSVDGASTEAFF. The CDR3 nucleotides read TGTGCCAGCAGCGTAGACGGGGCGAGCACTGAAGCTTTCTTT. Based on the CDR3 plus reference TRBV9 and TRBJ1-1, the full variable domain is DSGVTQTPKHLITATGQRVTLRCSPRSGDLSVYWYQQSLDQGLQFLIQYYNGEERAKGNILERFSAQQFPDLHSELNLSSLELGDSALYFCASSVDGASTEAFFGQGTRLTVV.

The genes are TRBV18 and TRBJ2-2; TRBD1 or TRBD2 may be the D gene (5 bases each). Germline-derived CDR1 and CDR2 are KGHSH and LQKENI. V was cut by 8 bases and J by 4 bases, with 14 bases left in between. The CDR3 runs 14 residues. The CDR3 region has the DNA TGTGCCAGCGCCGGGACCTTAGGCACCGGGGAGCTGTTTTTT. It codes for CASAGTLGTGELFF.

The gene calls are TRBV29-1 and TRBJ1-1, with TRBD1 as a possible D gene (6 bases). CDR1 SQVTM and CDR2 ANQGSEA come from the germline V gene. V was clipped by 7 bases and J by 4 bases, with 16 bases between them. The CDR3 is 13 amino acids. The DNA of the CDR3 is TGCAGCGCCGCGCTAACAGGGATCACTGAAGCTTTCTTT. It encodes CSAALTGITEAFF. Full variable domain (remainder filled in from reference TRBV29-1 and TRBJ1-1): SAVISQKPSRDICQRGTSLTIQCQVDSQVTMMFWYRQQPGQSLTLIATANQGSEATYESGFVIDKFPISRPNLTFSTLTVSNMSPEDSSIYLCSAALTGITEAFFGQGTRLTVV.

This chain connects TRBV5-4 to TRBJ2-3, with unresolved D. In germline, CDR1 is SGHNT, CDR2 YYREEE (reference sequence). This CDR3 has 13 residues. V lost 2 bases, J lost 4 bases, and 8 bases lay in between. CDR3 nucleotides: TGTGCCAGCAGCTTTGGCGGTCCAGATACGCAGTATTTT. Amino acids: CASSFGGPDTQYF. Full variable domain (rest looked up from reference TRBV5-4 and TRBJ2-3): ETGVTQSPTHLIKTRGQQVTLRCSSQSGHNTVSWYQQALGQGPQFIFQYYREEENGRGNFPPRFSGLQFPNYSSELNVNALELDDSALYLCASSFGGPDTQYFGPGTRLTVL.

The chain uses TRBV20-1 and TRBJ2-1; D ambiguous. Deletions cut 3 bases from V and 8 bases from J, with 11 bases between. CDR1 is DFQATT, CDR2 SNEGSKA, per germline (reference sequence). This CDR3 is built from 12 residues. CDR3 protein: CSASRWSDEQFF. The CDR3 coding sequence is TGCAGTGCTAGTAGGTGGTCGGATGAGCAGTTCTTC.

The CDR3: CSASKLAGVLDTQYF. The DNA of the CDR3 is TGCAGTGCTAGTAAACTAGCGGGAGTTCTAGATACGCAGTATTTT. The gene calls are TRBV20-1 and TRBJ2-3, with TRBD2 matching over 11 bases. This CDR3 comprises 15 residues. The V segment lost 3 bases and the J segment 5 bases; nucleotides outside the gene matches: 7. Germline CDR1 DFQATT, CDR2 SNEGSKA (reference sequence).

V usage is TRBV7-8 and J usage is TRBJ2-7; TRBD2 matches 10 bases. This CDR3 has 15 residues. The V segment lost 2 bases and the J segment 4 bases; nucleotides outside the gene matches: 5. Germline values: CDR1 SGHVS, CDR2 FQNEAQ. CDR3 region: CASSLKRGGPYEQYF. CDR3 nucleotides: TGTGCCAGCAGCTTAAAGCGGGGGGGGCCTTACGAGCAGTACTTC.

This chain joins TRBV9 and TRBJ2-2; TRBD1 matches 10 bases. Germline V gives CDR1 SGDLS, CDR2 YYNGEE. V lost 3 bases and J lost 6; bases outside the gene matches: 5. The CDR3 length is 15 residues. Here the CDR3 DNA reads TGTGCCAGCAGCGCCAGACAGGGGGCCGCCGGGGAGCTGTTTTTT. It is translated as CASSARQGAAGELFF.

This sequence joins TRBV10-1 and TRBJ2-3; the D is unclear. Germline V gene lookup returns CDR1 WNHNN and CDR2 SYGVQD (reference sequence). The CDR3 is made up of 13 amino acids. Trimming took 4 bases from V and 4 from J, leaving 9 bases between them. CDR3 nucleotide sequence: TGCGCCAGCAGTGGGCCAAGTGCAGATACGCAGTATTTT. Translation: CASSGPSADTQYF.

The chain links TRBV9 to TRBJ2-7; D is tentatively TRBD1 or TRBD2 (5 bases each). The CDR3 has 14 amino acids. Germline V CDR1 and CDR2: SGDLS, YYNGEE. V shed 4 bases and J shed 0 bases, with 11 bases lying between them. CDR3 DNA: TGTGCCAGCAGCCCCTGGGACGTCTCCTACGAGCAGTACTTC. Its translation is CASSPWDVSYEQYF. Supplemented by reference TRBV9 and TRBJ2-7, the full variable domain reads DSGVTQTPKHLITATGQRVTLRCSPRSGDLSVYWYQQSLDQGLQFLIQYYNGEERAKGNILERFSAQQFPDLHSELNLSSLELGDSALYFCASSPWDVSYEQYFGPGTRLTVT.

The rearrangement uses TRBV19 and TRBJ1-2, with D maybe TRBD1 (5 bases). CDR3 length: 15 amino acids. CDR1 is LNHDA, CDR2 SQIVND, per germline (reference sequence). Trimming left V 2 bases short and J 5 bases short, with 15 bases between. The CDR3 region is CASSINSGTDYGYTF. In DNA, the CDR3 is TGTGCCAGTAGTATAAATTCCGGGACGGATTATGGCTACACCTTC. Variable domain in full (rest from reference TRBV19 and TRBJ1-2): DGGITQSPKYLFRKEGQNVTLSCEQNLNHDAMYWYRQDPGQGLRLIYYSQIVNDFQKGDIAEGYSVSREKKESFPLTVTSAQKNPTAFYLCASSINSGTDYGYTFGSGTRLTVV.

CDR3 coding DNA: TGCGCCAGCAGCAAGGGGGGCACTGAAGCTTTCTTT. Its protein product is CASSKGGTEAFF. V and J are TRBV4-1 and TRBJ1-1; D is perhaps TRBD1 (6 bases). This CDR3 has 12 residues. The germline CDR1 and CDR2 sequences are MGHRA and YSYEKL. With 5 bases removed from V and 4 bases from J, the gap between germline ends came to 8 bases.

This chain joins TRBV30 and TRBJ1-1, with D maybe TRBD1 (5 bases). The germline V and J ends were trimmed by 2 bases and 3 bases, with 13 bases remaining between them. The CDR3 runs 14 residues. The V gene's germline CDR1 is GTSNPN and CDR2 SVGIG (reference sequence). The CDR3 protein is CAWSPRWGDTEAFF. The CDR3 region has the DNA TGTGCCTGGAGTCCACGGTGGGGGGACACTGAAGCTTTCTTT.

CDR3 protein: CASTLTYDRAYEQYF. Written as DNA, the CDR3 is TGTGCCAGCACCCTTACCTACGACAGGGCCTACGAGCAGTACTTC. The rearrangement uses TRBV7-8 and TRBJ2-7, with 7 bases fitting TRBD1. Germline CDR1 reads SGHVS; CDR2 reads FQNEAQ. Unmatched junction bases numbered 11, after V lost 7 bases and J lost 2 bases. CDR3 size: 15 residues.

CDR3 residues: CASSFPGEGETQYF. The DNA of the CDR3 is TGTGCCAGCAGCTTCCCCGGCGAGGGGGAGACCCAGTACTTC. The J gene is TRBJ2-5, the V gene TRBV9; D possibly matches TRBD1 or TRBD2 (5 bases each). CDR1 and CDR2 (germline): SGDLS, YYNGEE. The CDR3 runs to 14 residues. The V end was cut by 4 bases, the J end by 5 bases, with 15 bases between.

The J gene is TRBJ2-7, the V gene TRBV6-1; D uncertain. This CDR3 has 16 residues. CDR1 and CDR2 (germline): MNHNS, SASEGT. With 5 bases removed from V and 1 base from J, the gap between germline ends came to 18 bases. CDR3 residues: CASSPSNGLQSYEQYF. CDR3 DNA: TGTGCCAGCAGTCCCAGTAACGGGCTTCAGTCCTACGAGCAGTACTTC.

CDR3 in amino acids: CASSWRSGTGRGSYEQYF. CDR3 DNA: TGTGCCAGCAGTTGGAGGTCCGGGACAGGGAGAGGGTCCTACGAGCAGTACTTC. The V and J genes are TRBV3-1 and TRBJ2-7; 9 bases are a match to TRBD1. The CDR3 spans 18 residues. CDR1 and CDR2 from the germline V gene are LGHDT and YNNKEL (reference sequence). J gave up 1 base and V 6 bases, and 16 bases lay outside the gene matches.